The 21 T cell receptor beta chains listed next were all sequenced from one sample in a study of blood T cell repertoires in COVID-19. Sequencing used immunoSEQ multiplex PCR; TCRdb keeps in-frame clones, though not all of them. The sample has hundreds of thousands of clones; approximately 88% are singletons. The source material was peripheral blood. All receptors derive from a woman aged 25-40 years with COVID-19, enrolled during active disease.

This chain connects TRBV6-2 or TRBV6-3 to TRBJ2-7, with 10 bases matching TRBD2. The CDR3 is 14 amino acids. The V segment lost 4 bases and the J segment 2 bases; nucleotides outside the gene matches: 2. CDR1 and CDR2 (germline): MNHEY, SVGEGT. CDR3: CASSLLAGPYEQYV. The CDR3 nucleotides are TGTGCCAGCAGTTTACTAGCGGGACCCTACGAGCAGTACGTC.

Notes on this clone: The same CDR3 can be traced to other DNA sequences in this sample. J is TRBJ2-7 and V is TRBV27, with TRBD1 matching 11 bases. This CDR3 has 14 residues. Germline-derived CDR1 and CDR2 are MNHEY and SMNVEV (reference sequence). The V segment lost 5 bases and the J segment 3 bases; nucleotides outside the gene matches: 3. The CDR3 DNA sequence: TGTGCCAGCAGTCCTGGGACAGGGGGCTACGAGCAGTACGTC. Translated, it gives CASSPGTGGYEQYV.

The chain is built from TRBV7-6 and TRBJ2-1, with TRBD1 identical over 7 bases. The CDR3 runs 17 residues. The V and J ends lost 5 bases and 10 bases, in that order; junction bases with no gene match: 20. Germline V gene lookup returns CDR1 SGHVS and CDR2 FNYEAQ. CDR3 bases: TGTGCCAGCAGCCCGCCCGGACAGGTGGGAACCGCATCCGAGCAGTTCTTC. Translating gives CASSPPGQVGTASEQFF.

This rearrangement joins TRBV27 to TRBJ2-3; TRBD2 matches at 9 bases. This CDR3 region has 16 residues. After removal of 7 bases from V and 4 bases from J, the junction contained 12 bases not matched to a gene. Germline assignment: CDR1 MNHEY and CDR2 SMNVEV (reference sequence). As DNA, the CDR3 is TGTGCCAGCAAGTCGCGGGAGGGCCAAATTGCAGATACGCAGTATTTT. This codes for CASKSREGQIADTQYF.

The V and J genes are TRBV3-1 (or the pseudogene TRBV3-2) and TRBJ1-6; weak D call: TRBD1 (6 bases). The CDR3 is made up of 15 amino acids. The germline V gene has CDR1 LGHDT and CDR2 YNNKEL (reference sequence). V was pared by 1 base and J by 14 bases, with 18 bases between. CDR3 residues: CASSQGATGQFTLHF. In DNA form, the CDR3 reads TGTGCCAGCAGCCAAGGAGCTACAGGGCAATTCACCCTCCACTTT.

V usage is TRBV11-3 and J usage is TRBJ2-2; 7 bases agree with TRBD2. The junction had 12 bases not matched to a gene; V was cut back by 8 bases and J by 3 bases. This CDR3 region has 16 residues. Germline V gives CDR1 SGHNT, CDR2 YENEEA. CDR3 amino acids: CASGGDWDKDTGELFF. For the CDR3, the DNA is TGTGCCAGCGGGGGGGACTGGGATAAGGACACCGGGGAGCTGTTTTTT.

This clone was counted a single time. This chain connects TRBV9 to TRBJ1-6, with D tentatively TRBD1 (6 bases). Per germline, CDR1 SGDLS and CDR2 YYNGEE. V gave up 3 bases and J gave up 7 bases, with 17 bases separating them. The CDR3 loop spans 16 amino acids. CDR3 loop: CASSAPGQSGNSPLHF. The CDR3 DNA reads TGTGCCAGCAGCGCCCCTGGACAGTCTGGAAATTCACCCCTCCACTTT.

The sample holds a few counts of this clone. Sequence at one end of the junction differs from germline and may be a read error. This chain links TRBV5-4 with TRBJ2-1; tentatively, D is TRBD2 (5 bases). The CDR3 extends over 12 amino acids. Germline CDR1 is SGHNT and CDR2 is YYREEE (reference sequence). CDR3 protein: CASSLDLNEQFF. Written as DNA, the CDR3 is TGTGCCAGCAGTTTGGACTTAAATGAGCAGTTCTTC.

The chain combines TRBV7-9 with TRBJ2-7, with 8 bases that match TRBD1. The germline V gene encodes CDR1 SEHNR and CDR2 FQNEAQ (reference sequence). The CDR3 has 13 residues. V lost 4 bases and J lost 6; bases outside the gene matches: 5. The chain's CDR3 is CASSSTGVGEQYV. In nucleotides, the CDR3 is TGTGCCAGCAGCTCGACAGGGGTCGGCGAGCAGTACGTC.

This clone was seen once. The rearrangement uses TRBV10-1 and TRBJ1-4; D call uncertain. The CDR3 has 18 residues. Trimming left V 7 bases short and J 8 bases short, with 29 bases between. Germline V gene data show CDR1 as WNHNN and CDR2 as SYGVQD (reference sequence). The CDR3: CASTVKLKREVLREKLFF. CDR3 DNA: TGCGCCAGCACCGTAAAACTGAAGAGGGAAGTGTTGCGGGAAAAACTGTTTTTT.

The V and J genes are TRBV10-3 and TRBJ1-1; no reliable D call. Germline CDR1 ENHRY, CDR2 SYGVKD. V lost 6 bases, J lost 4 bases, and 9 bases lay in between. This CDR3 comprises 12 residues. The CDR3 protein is CAIRGSGTEAFF. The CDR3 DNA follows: TGTGCCATCAGGGGCAGCGGCACTGAAGCTTTCTTT.

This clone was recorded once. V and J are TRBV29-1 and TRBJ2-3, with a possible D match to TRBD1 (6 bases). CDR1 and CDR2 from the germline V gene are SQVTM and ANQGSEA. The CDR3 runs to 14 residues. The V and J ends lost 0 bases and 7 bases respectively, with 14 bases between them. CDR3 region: CSVEDRQGKYTQYF. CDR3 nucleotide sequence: TGCAGCGTTGAAGATCGGCAGGGGAAATATACGCAGTATTTT.

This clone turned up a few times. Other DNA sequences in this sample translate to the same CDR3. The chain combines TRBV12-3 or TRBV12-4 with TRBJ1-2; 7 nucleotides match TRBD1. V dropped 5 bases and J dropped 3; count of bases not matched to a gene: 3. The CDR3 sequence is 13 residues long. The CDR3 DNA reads TGTGCCAGCAGTCCCGGGACAGACTATGGCTACACCTTC. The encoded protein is CASSPGTDYGYTF.

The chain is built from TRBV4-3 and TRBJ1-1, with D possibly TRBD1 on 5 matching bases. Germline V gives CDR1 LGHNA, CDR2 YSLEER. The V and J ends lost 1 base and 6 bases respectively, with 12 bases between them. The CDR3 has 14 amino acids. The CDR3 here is CASSQVGTGAEAFF. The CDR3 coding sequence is TGCGCCAGCAGCCAAGTCGGGACGGGAGCTGAAGCTTTCTTT.

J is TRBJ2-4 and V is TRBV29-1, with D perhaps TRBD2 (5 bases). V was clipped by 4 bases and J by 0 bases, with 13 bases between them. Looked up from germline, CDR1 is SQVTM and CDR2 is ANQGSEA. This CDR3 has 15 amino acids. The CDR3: CSVALSGLAKNIQYF. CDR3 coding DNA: TGCAGCGTTGCACTCTCGGGATTAGCCAAAAACATTCAGTACTTC. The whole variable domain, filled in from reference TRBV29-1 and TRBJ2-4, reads SAVISQKPSRDICQRGTSLTIQCQVDSQVTMMFWYRQQPGQSLTLIATANQGSEATYESGFVIDKFPISRPNLTFSTLTVSNMSPEDSSIYLCSVALSGLAKNIQYFGAGTRLSVL.

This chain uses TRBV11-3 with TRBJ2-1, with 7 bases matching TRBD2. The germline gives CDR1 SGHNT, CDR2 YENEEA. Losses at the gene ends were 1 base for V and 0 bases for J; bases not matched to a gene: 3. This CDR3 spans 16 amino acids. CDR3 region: CASSLASGISYNEQFF. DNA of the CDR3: TGTGCCAGCAGCTTAGCAAGCGGGATCTCCTACAATGAGCAGTTCTTC.

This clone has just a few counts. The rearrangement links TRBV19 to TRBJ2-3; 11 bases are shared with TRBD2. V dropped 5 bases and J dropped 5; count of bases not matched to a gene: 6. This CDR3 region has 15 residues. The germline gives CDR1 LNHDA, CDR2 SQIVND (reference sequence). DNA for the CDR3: TGTGCCAGTAGTGATAGCGGGAGGGAGCTAGATACGCAGTATTTT. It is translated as CASSDSGRELDTQYF.

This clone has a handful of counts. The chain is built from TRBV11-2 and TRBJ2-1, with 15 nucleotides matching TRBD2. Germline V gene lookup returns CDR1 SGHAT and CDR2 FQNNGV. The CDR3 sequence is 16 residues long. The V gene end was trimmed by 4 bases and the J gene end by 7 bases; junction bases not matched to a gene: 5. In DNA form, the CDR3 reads TGTGCCAGCAGCTCAGTGGGACTAGCGGGAGGTAATGAGCAGTTCTTC. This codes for CASSSVGLAGGNEQFF.

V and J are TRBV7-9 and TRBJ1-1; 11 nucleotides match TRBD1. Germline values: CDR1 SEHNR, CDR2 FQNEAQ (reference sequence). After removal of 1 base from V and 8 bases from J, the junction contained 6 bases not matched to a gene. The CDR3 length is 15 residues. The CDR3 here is CASSLGPGQGEEAFF. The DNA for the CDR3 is TGTGCCAGCAGCTTAGGTCCGGGACAGGGGGAAGAAGCTTTCTTT.

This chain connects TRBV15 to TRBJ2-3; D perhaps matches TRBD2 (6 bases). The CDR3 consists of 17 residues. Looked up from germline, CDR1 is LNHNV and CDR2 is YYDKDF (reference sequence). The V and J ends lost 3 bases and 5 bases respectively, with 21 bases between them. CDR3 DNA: TGTGCCACCAGCAGTGGATGGGGGGACGGAGATAGAGATACGCAGTATTTT. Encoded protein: CATSSGWGDGDRDTQYF.

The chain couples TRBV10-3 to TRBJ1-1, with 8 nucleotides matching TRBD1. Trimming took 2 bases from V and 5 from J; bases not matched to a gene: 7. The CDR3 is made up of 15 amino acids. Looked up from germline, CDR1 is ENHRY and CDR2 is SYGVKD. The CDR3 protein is CAISEGGRGRTEAFF. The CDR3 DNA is TGTGCCATCAGTGAGGGAGGCAGGGGGCGAACTGAAGCTTTCTTT.